The rows below give T cell receptor beta chains drawn from one sample of a study of vaccination and CD4 T cells after COVID-19. What these receptors recognize is not known. TCRdb re-analysed the PCR reads in MiXCR, keeping a single row per CDR3 protein. Seen here are 6,000 to 9,500 distinct CDR3 sequences, around 49% observed once, and the top ten hold more than 15%. The sequenced sample was CD4+ T cells from blood, cultured in vitro. The receptors shown here come from a human donor in good health. Both conserved end residues are part of each CDR3. Each record gives: V gene, J gene, CDR3 protein.

TRBV20-1	TRBJ2-2	CSASMPGGTGELFF
TRBV5-4	TRBJ2-3	CAASGGAEDTQYF
TRBV6-1	TRBJ2-5	CASRSVLAGGQGETQYF
TRBV18	TRBJ1-4	CASSRNRSLKLFF
TRBV2	TRBJ1-1	CASSKKSQATEAFF
TRBV27	TRBJ1-2	CASSRGGNYGYTF
TRBV20-1	TRBJ1-5	CSARVGNQRQPQHF
TRBV11-2	TRBJ2-7	CASSSLRDSTYEQYF
TRBV5-4	TRBJ1-1	CASSAARGGNTEAFF
TRBV28	TRBJ2-1	CASSFPPLFSYSDRTSSYNEQFF
TRBV2	TRBJ1-1	CASSDRANTEAFF
TRBV4-3	TRBJ1-2	CASSQGTGDYGYTF
TRBV21-1	TRBJ1-2	CASSKAGDSNYGYTF
TRBV25-1	TRBJ1-2	CASSATGTGAYGYTF
TRBV11-2	TRBJ2-7	CASSLAASGAYEQYF
TRBV11-2	TRBJ1-2	CASSSSAGAHYGYTF
TRBV5-4	TRBJ1-2	CASSLSGGGQGGYTF
TRBV5-4	TRBJ2-5	CASSLVGSQETQYF
TRBV2	TRBJ2-3	CASSELGVSATDTQYF
TRBV12-3/TRBV12-4	TRBJ1-1	CASSFLGGTEAFF
TRBV29-1	TRBJ2-7	CSVVVGVGEQYF
TRBV2	TRBJ1-2	CASSAGTGGIGYTF
TRBV5-3	TRBJ2-2	CARSQNTGELFF
TRBV19	TRBJ2-7	CASKGPGSSEQYF
TRBV2	TRBJ2-3	CASRSGNGDTQYF
TRBV7-2	TRBJ2-3	CASSGSTDTQYF
TRBV11-3	TRBJ2-1	CASSSSPNEQFF
TRBV7-9	TRBJ2-1	CASSPDRELDNEQFF
TRBV19	TRBJ2-5	CASSKPGLRETQYF
TRBV12-3/TRBV12-4	TRBJ2-7	CASSFVGQGILQYF
TRBV7-6	TRBJ1-1	CASSLKDGIEAFF
TRBV6-1	TRBJ2-3	CASSDEWSDTQYF
TRBV6-2/TRBV6-3	TRBJ2-3	CASSYSHGWGLEFPRTQYF
TRBV15	TRBJ2-5	CATSRDPWAGVETQYF
TRBV5-4	TRBJ2-5	CASSTQQGYQETQYF
TRBV10-3	TRBJ2-5	CAISERLAGETVGETQYF
TRBV19	TRBJ2-4	CASSIAAGGQNIQYF
TRBV20-1	TRBJ1-1	CSAPRQGGTEAFF
TRBV6-4	TRBJ2-1	CASSDIRGPYNEQFF
TRBV12-3/TRBV12-4	TRBJ1-1	CASSFDQGYTEAFF
TRBV14	TRBJ1-2	CAIGRRRDGYTF
TRBV6-5	TRBJ2-1	CASSYSQQGYEQFF
TRBV5-5	TRBJ1-2	CASSLSVGDNYGYTF
TRBV19	TRBJ2-1	CASSPGPSGQFF
TRBV12-3/TRBV12-4	TRBJ2-3	CASSPPSGMDTQYF
TRBV18	TRBJ1-1	CASSPRIGGASPNTEAFF
TRBV7-9	TRBJ2-6	CASTPAGGPGANVLTF
TRBV5-1	TRBJ2-3	CASSSPGNTDTQYF
TRBV19	TRBJ2-2	CASSTRGLAGAGELFF
TRBV6-2/TRBV6-3	TRBJ2-2	CASRRYQTGELFF
TRBV30	TRBJ1-2	CACGDRGRENGYTF
TRBV15	TRBJ1-1	CATSSGRVGAFF
TRBV4-3	TRBJ2-2	CASSLQGGNTGELFF
TRBV6-5	TRBJ2-2	CASSYSQGTTGELFF
TRBV5-1	TRBJ2-7	CASSLEGTADEQYF
TRBV28	TRBJ1-5	CASSSGGSNQPQHF